The rows below give T cell receptor beta chains drawn from one sample of a study of T cells in Graves' hyperthyroidism and ophthalmopathy. TCRdb recomputed calls from the multiplex PCR reads with MiXCR, one row per CDR3 protein. The sample yields roughly 700,000 distinct CDR3 sequences, about a third seen once. The sequencing sample was made of blood. The receptors originated from a middle-aged woman with Graves' hyperthyroidism. Each CDR3 is given without its conserved first and last residue. Some rows have no size entry. The others give once, few or many, or a class for an expanded clone.

abundance	v_gene	j_gene	CDR3aa
-	TRBV7-9	TRBJ1-1	ASSFQGALDEAF
-	TRBV19	TRBJ1-2	ASSTDSNNYGYT
few	TRBV19	TRBJ1-1	ASSPEGNYGTEAF
-	TRBV2	TRBJ2-3	ASSGAAYNEQY
-	TRBV7-9	-	ASSIPGTRSNEQF
few	TRBV6-5	TRBJ2-7	ASSEVSVPPDEQY
-	TRBV29-1	TRBJ2-2	SVAWDSYTGELF
-	TRBV12-5	TRBJ2-7	ASAISGQGAEEQY
many	TRBV12-3/TRBV12-4	TRBJ1-2	ASSFGGIGYT
many	TRBV7-2	TRBJ1-2	ASSLAYGRGNYGYT
-	TRBV29-1	TRBJ1-2	SAAGDGYT
-	TRBV29-1	TRBJ1-2	SVLTSPMKYGYT
many	TRBV19	TRBJ1-5	ASSGGISNQPQH
-	TRBV29-1	TRBJ1-1	SVERDREGSEAF
-	TRBV30	TRBJ1-2	AWADYGYT
many	TRBV12-3/TRBV12-4	TRBJ1-5	ASSFGAGGNQPQH
few	TRBV7-9	TRBJ1-2	ASSFEKQGAYGYT
few	TRBV7-9	TRBJ2-7	ASSLARTGDPYEQY
-	TRBV19	TRBJ2-7	ASSTRQGETYEQY
-	TRBV10-3	TRBJ2-1	AISESTSGRLNEQF
-	TRBV5-8	TRBJ2-5	ASSGLSTAGGQETQY
-	TRBV10-2	TRBJ1-1	ASRAGEDTEAF
few	TRBV12-3/TRBV12-4	TRBJ1-2	ASSLGQAQGYYGYT
many	TRBV5-6	TRBJ1-5	ASSLDVTGTHRALEQPQH
once	TRBV5-4	TRBJ2-7	ASGTGGEQY
-	TRBV20-1	TRBJ2-5	SARDNRGNGETQY
few	TRBV2	TRBJ2-7	ASSGYLGTSYEQY
-	TRBV28	TRBJ1-2	ASSLIDYGGYT
-	TRBV29-1	TRBJ1-1	SHGLRGRVVSEAF
many	TRBV10-3	TRBJ2-2	AISGDRWNTGELF
-	TRBV6-1	TRBJ1-2	ASEIGQGSGYT
few	TRBV29-1	TRBJ1-5	SVRGQGGNQPQH
many	TRBV10-3	TRBJ1-1	AIRYRDSGPRHTEAF
-	TRBV12-3/TRBV12-4	-	ASSLGAGVYEQF
-	TRBV14	TRBJ1-2	ASSQTPLYAGEDYGYT
once	TRBV4-1	TRBJ1-2	ASSQGGGARGYT
few	TRBV6-5	TRBJ2-5	ASSYSVIETQY
many	TRBV24-1	TRBJ2-2	ATSDLSGQGTGELF
-	TRBV5-1	TRBJ2-2	ASSSGTMNTGELF
many	TRBV12-3/TRBV12-4	TRBJ2-2	ASRQGNTGELF
many	TRBV7-9	TRBJ1-5	ASSLTGVNQPQH
-	TRBV12-3/TRBV12-4	TRBJ2-5	ASSGSGSGSETQY
-	TRBV20-1	TRBJ2-2	SARDPRVNTGELF
-	TRBV20-1	TRBJ2-5	SALETPAETQY
-	TRBV10-3	TRBJ2-2	AISDGTVTGELF
few	TRBV29-1	TRBJ1-2	SVVGTLYGYT
many	TRBV7-9	TRBJ2-7	ASSFTGPYEQY
-	TRBV9	TRBJ2-7	ASSETPDRSVPYEQY
-	TRBV6-2/TRBV6-3	TRBJ1-6	ASSLGVDRGNSPLH
-	TRBV7-2	TRBJ2-2	ASRERGAGTGELF
once	TRBV7-9	TRBJ2-7	ASSTAPGSYEQY
-	TRBV6-2/TRBV6-3	TRBJ1-5	ASSDRVGAWGQPQH
-	TRBV24-1	TRBJ1-2	ATSDFRPGQEGYGYT
-	TRBV20-1	TRBJ2-2	SAARLAGDTGELF
-	TRBV6-2/TRBV6-3	TRBJ2-7	ASSYGRSNEQY
-	TRBV7-9	TRBJ2-7	ASSSRWSYEQY
-	TRBV7-3	TRBJ1-5	ASSLPGQETQH